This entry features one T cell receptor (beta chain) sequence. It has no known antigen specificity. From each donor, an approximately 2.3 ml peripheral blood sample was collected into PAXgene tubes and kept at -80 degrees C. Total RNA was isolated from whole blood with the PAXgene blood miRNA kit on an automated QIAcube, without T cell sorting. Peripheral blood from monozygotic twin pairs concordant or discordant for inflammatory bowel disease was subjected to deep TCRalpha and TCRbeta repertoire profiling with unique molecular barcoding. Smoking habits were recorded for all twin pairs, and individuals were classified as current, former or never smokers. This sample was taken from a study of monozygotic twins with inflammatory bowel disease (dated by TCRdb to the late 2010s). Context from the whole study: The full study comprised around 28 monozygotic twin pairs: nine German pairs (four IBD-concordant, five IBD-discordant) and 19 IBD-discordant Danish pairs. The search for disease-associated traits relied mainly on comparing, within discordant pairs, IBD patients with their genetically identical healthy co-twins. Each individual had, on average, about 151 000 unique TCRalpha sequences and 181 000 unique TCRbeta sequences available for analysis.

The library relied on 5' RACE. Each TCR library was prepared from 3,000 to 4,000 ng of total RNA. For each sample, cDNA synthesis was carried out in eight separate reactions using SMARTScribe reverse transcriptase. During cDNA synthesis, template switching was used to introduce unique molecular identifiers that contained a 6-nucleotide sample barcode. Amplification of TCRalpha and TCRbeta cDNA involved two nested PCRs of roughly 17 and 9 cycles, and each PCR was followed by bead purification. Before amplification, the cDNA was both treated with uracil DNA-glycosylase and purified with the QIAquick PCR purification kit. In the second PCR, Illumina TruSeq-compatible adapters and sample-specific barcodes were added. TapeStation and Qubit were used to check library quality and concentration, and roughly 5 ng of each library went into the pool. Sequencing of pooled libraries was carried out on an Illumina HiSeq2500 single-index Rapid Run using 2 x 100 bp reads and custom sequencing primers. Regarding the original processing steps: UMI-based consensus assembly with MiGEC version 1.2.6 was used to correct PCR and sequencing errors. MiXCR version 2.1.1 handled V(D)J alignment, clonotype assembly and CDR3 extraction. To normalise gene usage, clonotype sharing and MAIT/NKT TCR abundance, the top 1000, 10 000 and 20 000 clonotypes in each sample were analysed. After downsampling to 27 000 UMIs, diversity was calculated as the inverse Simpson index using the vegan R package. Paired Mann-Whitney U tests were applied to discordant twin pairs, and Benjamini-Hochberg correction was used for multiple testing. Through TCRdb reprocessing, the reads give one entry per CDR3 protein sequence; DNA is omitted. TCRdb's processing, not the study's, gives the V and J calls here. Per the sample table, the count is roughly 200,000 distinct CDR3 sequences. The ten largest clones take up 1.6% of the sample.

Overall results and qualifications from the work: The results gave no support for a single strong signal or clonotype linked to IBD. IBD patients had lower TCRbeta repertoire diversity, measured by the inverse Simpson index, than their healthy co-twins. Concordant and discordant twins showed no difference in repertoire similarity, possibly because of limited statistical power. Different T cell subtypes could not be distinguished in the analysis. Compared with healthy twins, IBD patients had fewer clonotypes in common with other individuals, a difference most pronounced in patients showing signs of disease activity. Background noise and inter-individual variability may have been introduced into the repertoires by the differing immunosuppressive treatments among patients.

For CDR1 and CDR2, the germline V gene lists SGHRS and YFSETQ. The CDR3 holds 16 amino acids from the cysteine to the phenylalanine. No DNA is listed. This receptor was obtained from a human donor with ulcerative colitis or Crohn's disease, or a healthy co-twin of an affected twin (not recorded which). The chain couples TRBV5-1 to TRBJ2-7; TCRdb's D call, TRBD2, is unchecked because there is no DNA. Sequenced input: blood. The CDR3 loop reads CASSSSMGATSYEQYF.